Reported below is one TCR beta chain. The antigen remains unidentified. The PCR contained 60 Vbeta and 13 Jbeta primers. The method was immunoSEQ multiplex PCR; TCRdb's version includes in-frame clones alone and lacks a portion of them. The sample lists under 200,000 clones, about 80% seen once, with approximately 1.3% in the top ten. This sample was taken from a study of cytomegalovirus exposure and HLA in healthy donors. Study-wide points: A later analysis linked a missense variant in DCLRE1C to the trimming of TCR beta V and J genes. TCR sequences were mostly rare, though some public TCRs occurred in many donors.

Healthy donors of bone marrow made up the group. The CDR3 sequence is 14 residues long. The germline V gene encodes CDR1 SGHAT and CDR2 FQNNGV. Trimming removed 6 bases from V and 2 bases from J; junction bases left unmatched: 4. The TCR sequence derives from a young man in good health and CMV-seronegative. Sequencing input: PBMCs. V gene TRBV11-2 combines with J gene TRBJ2-5, with 9 bases aligning to TRBD1. DNA for the CDR3: TGTGCCAGCAGACGACAGGGGGGACAAGAGACCCAGTACTTC. This sequence encodes CASRRQGGQETQYF. Full variable domain (outside the CDR3, taken from reference TRBV11-2 and TRBJ2-5): EAGVAQSPRYKIIEKRQSVAFWCNPISGHATLYWYQQILGQGPKLLIQFQNNGVVDDSQLPKDRFSAERLKGVDSTLKIQPAKLEDSAVYLCASRRQGGQETQYFGPGTRLLVL.